This paragraph reports one TCR beta chain. The record originates from a study of blood T cell repertoires in COVID-19. The ends were cut back, 4 bases at V and 5 bases at J, with 15 bases in the middle. The germline V gene encodes CDR1 SGDLS and CDR2 YYNGEE. The CDR3 covers 14 residues. Those who participated ranged in age from roughly 18 to 89 years and resided in about 24 US areas. Original methodology: Amplified reference gene primers provided the basis for estimating nucleated cell counts. The data were produced by immunoSEQ multiplex PCR, yet TCRdb's version contains in-frame clones alone and is incomplete. V and J calls and clone size are copied from that table; D and trimming were computed from the DNA. Of around 200,000 clones listed, approximately 90% are singletons.

The receptor comes from a man aged 18 to 30 with acute COVID-19. The source material was PBMCs or T cells enriched from blood (not recorded which). The rearrangement uses TRBV9 and TRBJ2-5; the D gene is possibly TRBD1 (6 bases). The CDR3 is CASSRRGGEETQYF. CDR3 nucleotide sequence: TGTGCCAGCAGCCGTCGTGGGGGCGAGGAGACCCAGTACTTC.